This T cell receptor beta chain was identified in a study of technical replicates of blood from a handful of donors (TCRdb year 2017). As to this clone: Its antigen remains undetermined. Base qualities are not recorded, but no much larger clone differs from it by a single base.

Receptors were amplified or captured by the immunoSEQ multiplex PCR assay. Here the immuneACCESS table is served through TCRdb, limited to in-frame sequences with V and J called. Missing clones are a known gap in these copies; in checked studies unresolved V genes cover under half, and the rest lacks a known reason. The sample records approximately 82,000 clones, over 90% of which are singletons. Around 0.38% of the sample is taken by the ten largest. In the germline V gene, CDR1 corresponds to SGDLS and CDR2 to YYNGEE. Trimming accounts for 4 bases at V and 3 bases at J, while the number of junction bases matched to no gene is 7. Its CDR3 holds 16 amino acids, cysteine through phenylalanine. Of the read, only the CDR3 DNA is kept; its 48 bases are in frame from base 1.

Recombination linked TRBV9 to TRBJ2-2, with 9 bases aligning to TRBD2. This TCR was sampled from a human donor in good health. Sequencing was done on a sample of T cells isolated from PBMCs. DNA sequence: TGTGCCAGCAGCCCCCGTCTAGCGGGGTACACCGGGGAGCTGTTTTTT. This is translated as CASSPRLAGYTGELFF.